This T cell receptor beta chain was retrieved from a study of OX40 agonist ivuxolimab in advanced cancers. Looking at the study overall: One patient with hepatocellular carcinoma and two with cutaneous melanoma, three in all, had partial responses.

Some clones are missing from TCRdb's copy, which holds only in-frame ones; the method was immunoSEQ multiplex PCR. The sample has about 40,000 clones, approximately 81% seen once. By share, this clone counts as medium-sized (0.01 to 0.1%). Its target is unknown. Study outcomes and limitations: Antigen targets of the expanded peripheral T cells went undetermined. Researchers report that CD8+ T cells had, on average, more expanded clones than CD4+. Low clonal expansion, among the lowest seen, marked partial responders at 0.1-3.0 mg/kg.

The sequencing here drew on CD4+ or CD8+ T cells sorted from blood, taken in a trial of the OX40 agonist ivuxolimab. The source of this sequence is an adult with an advanced solid tumor such as melanoma, head and neck, liver or kidney cancer.

The CDR3 nucleotides are TGTGCCAGCAGCTTTTCATGGGGGATAAATGAAAAACTGTTTTTT. It encodes CASSFSWGINEKLFF. The chain links TRBV7-9 to TRBJ1-4; weak D call: TRBD1 (5 bases). This CDR3 is 15 amino acids long. Germline-derived CDR1 and CDR2 are SEHNR and FQNEAQ (reference sequence). Deletions cut 3 bases from V and 5 bases from J, with 13 bases between.